The 26 T cell receptor beta chains given below trace back to one sample, sequenced in a study of CD8+CD57+ T cells in acquired aplastic anemia. All sequencing subjects had displayed CD8+CD57+ cell expansion on flow cytometry. Template material for TCR beta VDJ and CDR3 profiling consisted of genomic DNA. Each CDR3 protein gets one entry after TCRdb re-called the reads with MiXCR. The sample has roughly 170,000 distinct CDR3 sequences; 48% are singletons. The specimen sequenced was sorted CD4+, CD8+, or CD8+CD57+ T cells (not recorded which) from PBMCs. These receptors were obtained from a human donor with aplastic anemia.

The V and J genes are TRBV2 and TRBJ2-3; D is possibly TRBD1 or TRBD2 (5 bases each). The germline gives CDR1 SNHLY, CDR2 FYNNEI. The CDR3 has 14 amino acids. V shed 6 bases and J shed 4 bases, with 14 bases lying between them. CDR3 loop: CASRRDRQADTQYF. The CDR3, as DNA: TGTGCCAGCAGGAGGGACCGCCAGGCAGATACGCAGTATTTT.

This chain links TRBV29-1 with TRBJ2-7, with D possibly being TRBD2 (5 bases). CDR3 size: 12 residues. The ends were cut back, 8 bases at V and 13 bases at J, with 24 bases in the middle. Germline assignment: CDR1 SQVTM and CDR2 ANQGSEA. CDR3 coding DNA: TGCAGCTTAGGGTCGGTCGAAGGGAGACATTACTTC. It is translated as CSLGSVEGRHYF.

The gene calls are TRBV7-9 and TRBJ2-1; 11 bases line up with TRBD2. CDR1 is SEHNR and CDR2 is FQNEAQ in the germline V gene (reference sequence). The CDR3 is made up of 18 amino acids. The V segment lost 1 base and the J segment 6 bases; nucleotides outside the gene matches: 11. The CDR3: CASSLGVAGGRSINEQFF. The DNA of the CDR3 is TGTGCCAGCAGCTTAGGTGTAGCGGGGGGGCGATCTATCAATGAGCAGTTCTTC.

The chain is built from TRBV6-2 or TRBV6-3 and TRBJ1-2, with D possibly being TRBD1 (6 bases). Trimming took off 6 bases at V and 1 base at J, with 24 bases between the two ends. The CDR3 contains 18 residues. Germline V gene data show CDR1 as MNHEY and CDR2 as SVGEGT. Here the CDR3 DNA reads TGTGCCAGCAGGCCAAACAGGGAATACGCCCAGAGTAACTATGGCTACACCTTC. As protein: CASRPNREYAQSNYGYTF.

This clonotype has only one observation. The chain recombines TRBV29-1 with TRBJ2-6; D may match TRBD1 or TRBD2 (5 bases each). The CDR3 loop spans 14 amino acids. Germline V gene data show CDR1 as SQVTM and CDR2 as ANQGSEA. V lost 6 bases, J lost 1 base, and 10 bases lay in between. CDR3 coding DNA: TGCAGCGTGGGGGTGGGGTCTGGGGCCAACGTCCTGACTTTC. This encodes CSVGVGSGANVLTF.

This clonotype was observed at least ten times. The chain joins TRBV10-1 to TRBJ2-5; 7 bases agree with TRBD1. The V gene's germline CDR1 is WNHNN and CDR2 SYGVQD (reference sequence). Germline trimming cut 6 bases from V and 6 bases from J; bases unmatched to any gene: 19. CDR3 length equals 17 residues. The CDR3 loop is CASRPRPDRAIIQTQYF. The DNA for the CDR3 is TGCGCCAGCAGACCCCGCCCCGACAGGGCCATAATTCAGACCCAGTACTTC.

This clonotype was counted ten times or more. V and J are TRBV20-1 and TRBJ1-5; D unresolved. This CDR3 region has 14 residues. V dropped 1 base and J dropped 0 bases, with 7 bases sitting between them. In germline, CDR1 is DFQATT, CDR2 SNEGSKA (reference sequence). The CDR3 region is CSARGSYSNQPQHF. CDR3 bases: TGCAGTGCTAGAGGCAGTTATAGCAATCAGCCCCAGCATTTT.

In its sample, this clonotype was seen a few times. V gene TRBV11-1 combines with J gene TRBJ1-6; 7 nucleotides line up with TRBD1. Trimming removed 3 bases from V and 8 bases from J; junction bases left unmatched: 10. CDR3 length: 16 residues. Germline V gene lookup returns CDR1 SGHAT and CDR2 FQDESV (reference sequence). DNA of the CDR3: TGTGCCAGCAGCTTGACCCAGACAGGGTTGGATTCACCCCTCCACTTT. Encoded protein: CASSLTQTGLDSPLHF.

The chain carries TRBV10-3 and TRBJ1-1; no clear D gene. Germline V gives CDR1 ENHRY, CDR2 SYGVKD. The CDR3 runs 16 residues. The V end lost 3 bases, the J end lost 3 bases, and 17 bases lay between the germline ends. The CDR3 protein is CAISDLKGLLDTEAFF. The DNA for the CDR3 is TGTGCCATCAGTGACCTAAAAGGTCTTTTGGACACTGAAGCTTTCTTT.

This clonotype was recorded at least ten times. The chain uses TRBV11-2 and TRBJ2-7; 9 bases agree with TRBD1. V lost 4 bases, J lost 6 bases, and 13 bases stayed unmatched. This CDR3 has 16 residues. Germline V gene sequence: CDR1 SGHAT, CDR2 FQNNGV. The CDR3 region has the DNA TGTGCCAGCAGCTCCAGTCGGACAGGGGAAGACGGCGAGCAGTACTTC. Protein sequence: CASSSSRTGEDGEQYF.

This clonotype was picked up a small number of times. CDR3 sequence reads: CASSFNLGNSPLHF. DNA for the CDR3: TGTGCCAGCAGCTTTAATTTGGGGAATTCACCCCTCCACTTT. The V gene is TRBV11-2, the J gene TRBJ1-6, with D unclear. V was cut by 3 bases and J by 7 bases, with 10 bases left in between. The CDR3 runs 14 residues. Looked up from germline, CDR1 is SGHAT and CDR2 is FQNNGV.

The chain carries TRBV2 and TRBJ2-1; a possible D gene is TRBD1 (5 bases). CDR3 length equals 14 residues. With 5 bases removed from V and 1 base from J, the gap between germline ends came to 9 bases. Germline CDR1 SNHLY, CDR2 FYNNEI. Written as DNA, the CDR3 is TGTGCCAGCAGTCGGACAAGATCCTACAATGAGCAGTTCTTC. It yields the protein CASSRTRSYNEQFF.

This clonotype appeared once. Being one base from a much bigger clone, this may be a read error. This sequence joins TRBV10-3 and TRBJ1-1; TRBD1 matches 7 bases. This CDR3 spans 15 amino acids. Germline loops: CDR1 ENHRY, CDR2 SYGVKD. The V segment lost 6 bases and the J segment 2 bases; nucleotides outside the gene matches: 9. CDR3 sequence reads: CAIREEGQPNTEAFF. The CDR3 DNA is TGTGCCATCAGGGAAGAGGGACAGCCAAACACTGAAGCTTTCTTT.

In its sample, this clonotype was seen many times. The chain recombines TRBV20-1 with TRBJ2-3; 11 bases match TRBD2. The germline gives CDR1 DFQATT, CDR2 SNEGSKA (reference sequence). The junction had 5 bases not matched to a gene; V was cut back by 3 bases and J by 6 bases. CDR3 size: 14 residues. The CDR3 sequence is CSASSGGVGDTQYF. The CDR3 bases are TGCAGTGCTAGTAGCGGGGGGGTTGGTGATACGCAGTATTTT.

This chain connects TRBV19 to TRBJ2-2; no clear D gene. Trimming pared 4 bases from V and 9 bases from J, leaving 12 bases between. The CDR3 runs 13 residues. Germline CDR1 LNHDA, CDR2 SQIVND (reference sequence). The CDR3 region is CASSTRSGRELFF. The DNA for the CDR3 is TGTGCCAGTAGTACACGGTCCGGACGGGAGCTGTTTTTT.

Comment on this clonotype: Given the absence of the conserved phenylalanine or tryptophan at the CDR3 end, a read error is likely. The chain recombines TRBV18 with TRBJ2-2; no clear D. The germline CDR1 and CDR2 sequences are KGHSH and LQKENI. The CDR3 length is 14 residues. Trimming stripped 2 bases from V and 7 bases from J, with 11 bases between. The CDR3 DNA reads TGTGCCAGCTCACCAACGACCCTTGGCGGGGAGCTGTTTTCT. This gives the protein CASSPTTLGGELFS.

The genes are TRBV4-1 and TRBJ1-2; 7 positions match TRBD1. Germline V gene lookup returns CDR1 MGHRA and CDR2 YSYEKL. After removal of 4 bases from V and 4 bases from J, the junction contained 12 bases not matched to a gene. The CDR3 spans 16 residues. CDR3 coding DNA: TGCGCCAGCAGCCCCAAAGAATGGGACAGCCGCTATGGCTACACCTTC. It codes for CASSPKEWDSRYGYTF.

V is TRBV19 and J is TRBJ2-7, with D perhaps TRBD1 or TRBD2 (5 bases each). The ends were cut back, 1 base at V and 5 bases at J, with 12 bases in the middle. The CDR3 length is 14 residues. Per germline, CDR1 LNHDA and CDR2 SQIVND (reference sequence). CDR3 protein: CASSIAGTVNEQYF. The CDR3 bases are TGTGCCAGTAGTATAGCCGGGACGGTGAACGAGCAGTACTTC.

The gene calls are TRBV20-1 and TRBJ2-1; 12 nucleotides agree with TRBD2. Germline lookup yields CDR1 DFQATT and CDR2 SNEGSKA (reference sequence). Germline trimming cut 3 bases from V and 8 bases from J; bases unmatched to any gene: 5. The CDR3 consists of 14 residues. For the CDR3, the DNA is TGCAGTGCTAGTCCTAGCGGGGGGGCCGATGAGCAGTTCTTC. Translating it yields CSASPSGGADEQFF.

This clonotype has a count of ten or more. The gene calls are TRBV20-1 and TRBJ1-1; perhaps TRBD1 as D (5 bases). Trimming shortened V by 3 bases and J by 6 bases, and 20 bases separated the two germline ends. Germline CDR1 reads DFQATT; CDR2 reads SNEGSKA (reference sequence). The CDR3 spans 15 residues. CDR3 sequence (DNA): TGCAGTGCTAGCCAGGGCGCAGGGCCTTTACCTGAAGCTTTCTTT. Translation: CSASQGAGPLPEAFF.

This clonotype was counted ten times or more. V usage is TRBV7-9 and J usage is TRBJ2-2; D might be TRBD1 (5 bases). Germline lookup yields CDR1 SEHNR and CDR2 FQNEAQ (reference sequence). This CDR3 is built from 15 residues. Trimming pared 5 bases from V and 1 base from J, leaving 11 bases between. The CDR3 reads CASSPRGRNTGELFF. The DNA for the CDR3 is TGTGCCAGCAGCCCTAGGGGCCGGAACACCGGGGAGCTGTTTTTT.

The rearrangement uses TRBV11-1 and TRBJ2-2, with 8 positions matching TRBD2. Trimming cost V 5 bases and J 1 base; bases outside gene matches: 6. Germline CDR1 is SGHAT and CDR2 is FQDESV (reference sequence). The CDR3 has 16 amino acids. The CDR3 nucleotides are TGTGCCAGCAGCCTAATGGCGGGGGGGAACACCGGGGAGCTGTTTTTT. It translates to CASSLMAGGNTGELFF.

This clonotype was counted between two and nine times. V is TRBV7-6 and J is TRBJ2-5; TRBD2 matches 9 bases. The CDR3 sequence is 12 residues long. V lost 11 bases, J lost 4 bases, and 5 bases stayed unmatched. Per germline, CDR1 SGHVS and CDR2 FNYEAQ. The CDR3 spells CASAGGGETQYF. CDR3 sequence (DNA): TGTGCCTCGGCGGGGGGGGGAGAGACCCAGTACTTC.

This chain links TRBV29-1 with TRBJ1-2, with TRBD1 matching 8 bases. Germline-derived CDR1 and CDR2 are SQVTM and ANQGSEA. CDR3 length equals 12 residues. The junction had 7 bases not matched to a gene; V was cut back by 3 bases and J by 10 bases. CDR3 residues: CSVEGRGRLYTF. DNA for the CDR3: TGCAGCGTTGAGGGCAGGGGGCGCCTCTACACCTTC.

CDR3 sequence (DNA): TGTGCCACCAGCAGAAAACAGGGCGAGCAGTATTTT. Translated: CATSRKQGEQYF. The chain uses TRBV15 and TRBJ2-3; D perhaps matches TRBD1 (6 bases). With 2 bases removed from V and 11 bases from J, the gap between germline ends came to 11 bases. The germline V gene has CDR1 LNHNV and CDR2 YYDKDF (reference sequence). The length of the CDR3 is 12 residues.

The chain uses TRBV29-1 and TRBJ2-6; possible D gene TRBD1, 6 bases. V lost 0 bases and J lost 4, with 13 bases in between. Per germline, CDR1 SQVTM and CDR2 ANQGSEA. There are 16 residues in the CDR3. CDR3 protein: CSVEEDGTSGANVLTF. In DNA, the CDR3 is TGCAGCGTTGAAGAGGATGGGACATCCGGGGCCAACGTCCTGACTTTC. Filled out from reference TRBV29-1 and TRBJ2-6, the complete variable domain reads SAVISQKPSRDICQRGTSLTIQCQVDSQVTMMFWYRQQPGQSLTLIATANQGSEATYESGFVIDKFPISRPNLTFSTLTVSNMSPEDSSIYLCSVEEDGTSGANVLTFGAGSRLTVL.